The 15 T cell receptor beta chains below were found in one sample sequenced in a study of cytomegalovirus exposure and HLA in healthy donors. Amplification used 60 Vbeta primers and 13 Jbeta primers. The protocol was immunoSEQ multiplex PCR, while the TCRdb copy is restricted to in-frame clones and leaves out a portion. The sample yields 100,000 to 150,000 clones, 72% seen once. Source material: PBMCs. Receptors originate from a man in his thirties or forties in good health and CMV-seronegative.

CDR3: CASSLGGDPTYEQYF. The CDR3 DNA follows: TGCGCCAGCAGCTTGGGCGGGGACCCGACCTACGAGCAGTACTTC. The J gene is TRBJ2-7, the V gene TRBV5-1; D may be TRBD2 (6 bases). The V end was cut by 0 bases, the J end by 2 bases, with 12 bases between. CDR3 length: 15 residues. CDR1 and CDR2 from the germline V gene are SGHRS and YFSETQ.

The chain carries TRBV10-3 and TRBJ2-5, with D tentatively TRBD2 (7 bases). V was trimmed by 7 bases and J by 1 base, leaving 16 bases between them. This CDR3 is built from 15 residues. Germline V gene lookup returns CDR1 ENHRY and CDR2 SYGVKD. The CDR3 sequence: CAINPGRGAQETQYF. DNA for the CDR3: TGTGCCATCAATCCAGGTCGGGGGGCCCAAGAGACCCAGTACTTC.

The rearrangement links TRBV29-1 to TRBJ2-1; D is perhaps TRBD2 (5 bases). This CDR3 has 12 amino acids. The germline V gene encodes CDR1 SQVTM and CDR2 ANQGSEA. The V end was cut by 3 bases, the J end by 9 bases, with 12 bases between. CDR3 residues: CSVEEEPFEQFF. The CDR3 coding sequence is TGCAGCGTTGAGGAGGAACCTTTTGAGCAGTTCTTC.

Points on this clone: The CDR3 ends on some other residue instead of the conserved phenylalanine or tryptophan, so this is likely a read error. The chain employs TRBV6-1 and TRBJ2-4; D is uncertain. The CDR3 runs to 17 residues. Germline V CDR1 and CDR2: MNHNS, SASEGT. The V end was cut by 4 bases, the J end by 1 base, with 17 bases between. CDR3 sequence: CASSAISGSGAKNIQYL. In DNA form, the CDR3 reads TGTGCCAGCAGTGCGATTTCAGGTTCTGGGGCCAAAAACATTCAGTACCTC.

The chain uses TRBV27 and TRBJ2-5, with TRBD1 matching 7 bases. TRBJ2-7 matches the DNA end more closely, so the J call is doubtful. Germline CDR1 and CDR2: MNHEY and SMNVEV (reference sequence). The CDR3 has 13 amino acids. Here the CDR3 DNA reads TGTGCCAGCCGAATAAACAGGGGTAACGAGCAGTACTTC. It translates to CASRINRGNEQYF.

The CDR3 protein is CASIRDSETQYF. DNA for the CDR3: TGTGCCAGTATTAGGGACTCGGAGACCCAGTACTTC. The chain employs TRBV19 and TRBJ2-5; D is possibly TRBD2 (6 bases). This CDR3 comprises 12 residues. Deletions cut 7 bases from V and 5 bases from J, with 11 bases between. The germline gives CDR1 LNHDA, CDR2 SQIVND (reference sequence). The full variable domain, completed using reference TRBV19 and TRBJ2-5, is DGGITQSPKYLFRKEGQNVTLSCEQNLNHDAMYWYRQDPGQGLRLIYYSQIVNDFQKGDIAEGYSVSREKKESFPLTVTSAQKNPTAFYLCASIRDSETQYFGPGTRLLVL.

J is TRBJ1-1 and V is TRBV4-3; 7 nucleotides align to TRBD1. Germline CDR1 is LGHNA and CDR2 is YSLEER. The CDR3 consists of 13 residues. Unmatched junction bases numbered 4, after V lost 3 bases and J lost 6 bases. The CDR3 DNA reads as TGCGCCAGCAGCCACGTGAGGGGGCCTGAAGCTTTCTTT. Translation: CASSHVRGPEAFF.

V usage is TRBV5-6 and J usage is TRBJ1-1; unclear D gene. Germline V gene lookup returns CDR1 SGHDT and CDR2 YYEEEE. V shed 1 base and J shed 1 base, with 8 bases lying between them. The CDR3 sequence is 14 residues long. The DNA of the CDR3 is TGTGCCAGCAGCTTGTCGGGAGGGAACACTGAAGCTTTCTTT. This sequence encodes CASSLSGGNTEAFF.

The chain employs TRBV28 and TRBJ2-7; 10 nucleotides line up with TRBD1. From germline, CDR1 is MDHEN and CDR2 SYDVKM. The CDR3 contains 14 residues. Losses at the gene ends were 4 bases for V and 5 bases for J; bases not matched to a gene: 5. CDR3: CASSSGTGDDEQYF. The CDR3 coding sequence is TGTGCCAGCAGTTCCGGGACAGGGGACGACGAGCAGTACTTC.

The chain recombines TRBV5-4 with TRBJ1-5; D perhaps matches TRBD1 (5 bases). From germline, CDR1 is SGHNT and CDR2 YYREEE (reference sequence). CDR3 length: 15 amino acids. V was cut by 1 base and J by 5 bases, with 13 bases left in between. CDR3 nucleotides: TGTGCCAGCAGCTTGAATCCGGCGGGGGATCAGCCCCAGCATTTT. This gives the protein CASSLNPAGDQPQHF.

The J gene is TRBJ1-4, the V gene TRBV5-5; D not certain. Per germline, CDR1 SGHKS and CDR2 YYEKEE (reference sequence). The CDR3 sequence is 11 residues long. V was clipped by 4 bases and J by 10 bases, with 8 bases between them. CDR3 nucleotide sequence: TGTGCCAGCAGCGGCTCAGGAAAACTGTTTTTT. Protein: CASSGSGKLFF.

This clone turned up a few times. The CDR3 sequence: CASSPTRDRSSYEQYF. Here the CDR3 DNA reads TGTGCCAGTAGTCCGACCCGTGACAGGAGCTCCTACGAGCAGTACTTC. The chain couples TRBV19 to TRBJ2-7, with D possibly matching TRBD1 (6 bases). The CDR3 contains 16 residues. Germline V lookup: CDR1 LNHDA, CDR2 SQIVND (reference sequence). V dropped 5 bases and J dropped 0 bases, with 17 bases sitting between them.

J is TRBJ2-7 and V is TRBV2, with 9 bases identical to TRBD1. The CDR3 contains 14 residues. V lost 5 bases, J lost 6 bases, and 8 bases stayed unmatched. CDR1 and CDR2 (germline): SNHLY, FYNNEI. The CDR3 DNA reads TGTGCCAGCAGTTACCGGGACAGGGTAGGCGAGCAGTACTTC. It encodes CASSYRDRVGEQYF. The whole variable domain, filled in from reference TRBV2 and TRBJ2-7, reads EPEVTQTPSHQVTQMGQEVILRCVPISNHLYFYWYRQILGQKVEFLVSFYNNEISEKSEIFDDQFSVERPDGSNFTLKIRSTKLEDSAMYFCASSYRDRVGEQYFGPGTRLTVT.

The chain links TRBV19 to TRBJ1-1; 10 bases align to TRBD1. Unmatched junction bases numbered 5, after V lost 4 bases and J lost 6 bases. In germline, CDR1 is LNHDA, CDR2 SQIVND (reference sequence). There are 14 residues in the CDR3. This chain's CDR3 is CASSNPGTGAEAFF. The CDR3, as DNA: TGTGCCAGTAGTAATCCTGGGACAGGGGCTGAAGCTTTCTTT.

The genes are TRBV9 and TRBJ2-1; TRBD1 agrees at 8 bases. This CDR3 comprises 17 residues. J lost 0 bases, V lost 2 bases, and 7 bases had no gene match. CDR1 and CDR2 from the germline V gene are SGDLS and YYNGEE. CDR3 amino acids: CASSVSGGPSSYNEQFF. Here the CDR3 DNA reads TGTGCCAGCAGCGTTTCAGGGGGCCCAAGCTCCTACAATGAGCAGTTCTTC.